This T cell receptor (beta chain) came from a study of response to subunit inactivated influenza vaccine. General study points: T cells newly recruited by each seasonal influenza vaccination are few, the authors suggested.

Remarks on this clonotype: The target antigen is unknown.

TCRdb reanalysed the RT-PCR reads using MiXCR and keeps one entry per CDR3 protein. Of approximately 530,000 distinct CDR3 sequences in the sample, about an eighth are singletons; the top ten hold around 13%. CDR1 DFQATT and CDR2 SNEGSKA come from the germline V gene (reference sequence). The CDR3 runs 16 residues. The V segment lost 1 base and the J segment 0 bases; nucleotides outside the gene matches: 2. The sequence came from a man between 45 and 60 years old who received an inactivated influenza vaccine. This material consisted of PBMCs from blood, taken 35 to 45 days after vaccination. This chain uses TRBV20-1 with TRBJ2-6, with 8 bases identical to TRBD2. The CDR3 is CSARVSGNSGANVLTF. The CDR3, as DNA: TGCAGTGCTAGAGTTAGCGGGAACTCTGGGGCCAACGTCCTGACTTTC.